One and the same sample provided the 11 T cell receptor beta chains below, sequenced in a study of T-cell memory formation after mild COVID-19. Using its own MiXCR run on the 5' RACE reads, TCRdb lists one record per CDR3 protein. The table has roughly 600,000 distinct CDR3 sequences, approximately 19% seen once. Sequenced material: PBMCs or a T cell subset sorted from them (not recorded which). These receptors all stem from an adult woman who had mild COVID-19 (a few samples of this study predate the infection). Cell type and time point are not known.

J is TRBJ1-2 and V is TRBV29-1, with D perhaps matching TRBD1 (5 bases). CDR1 is SQVTM, CDR2 ANQGSEA, per germline. V was shortened by 4 bases and J by 4 bases, with 13 bases between the two germline ends. The CDR3 has 13 amino acids. The DNA of the CDR3 is TGCAGCGTTGTTTTGCAGGGCCGCTATGGCTACACCTTC. It specifies CSVVLQGRYGYTF.

The table lists this clonotype with a count of one. The V call is TRBV5-1, the J call TRBJ1-1; unclear D gene. Trimming cost V 4 bases and J 3 bases, with 13 bases left between them. CDR3 length: 14 amino acids. Germline assignment: CDR1 SGHRS and CDR2 YFSETQ. In DNA form, the CDR3 reads TGCGCCAGCAGCCCTTCGGACCCCTACACTGAAGCTTTCTTT. Translated: CASSPSDPYTEAFF.

This clonotype was observed at least ten times. The chain employs TRBV5-1 and TRBJ1-1; D gene unclear. The CDR3 spans 16 residues. Germline loops: CDR1 SGHRS, CDR2 YFSETQ. Deletions cut 0 bases from V and 2 bases from J, with 14 bases between. The chain's CDR3 is CASSLGSVGYNTEAFF. CDR3 DNA: TGCGCCAGCAGCTTGGGGTCGGTTGGTTACAACACTGAAGCTTTCTTT.

The chain joins TRBV11-2 to TRBJ2-7; D possibly matches TRBD1 or TRBD2 (6 bases each). This CDR3 comprises 16 residues. V shed 2 bases and J shed 3 bases, with 17 bases lying between them. CDR1 is SGHAT and CDR2 is FQNNGV in the germline V gene. CDR3 sequence (DNA): TGTGCCAGCAGCTTAAAGGGGGGCTTAAATCACTACGAGCAGTACTTC. Amino acids: CASSLKGGLNHYEQYF.

The chain carries TRBV7-2 and TRBJ2-1; D uncertain. V gave up 3 bases and J gave up 2 bases, with 11 bases separating them. The CDR3 sequence is 15 residues long. Germline CDR1 and CDR2: SGHTA and FQGNSA. CDR3 residues: CASSFVAGAYNEQFF. The CDR3 bases are TGTGCCAGCAGCTTTGTGGCAGGAGCCTACAATGAGCAGTTCTTC.

This clonotype was observed a handful of times. The CDR3: CASSPANGGYGNTIYF. CDR3 nucleotides: TGTGCCAGCTCACCGGCGAACGGGGGGTACGGAAACACCATATATTTT. This chain uses TRBV18 with TRBJ1-3; tentatively, D is TRBD1 (5 bases). This CDR3 is 16 amino acids long. V gave up 3 bases and J gave up 4 bases, with 16 bases separating them. CDR1 KGHSH and CDR2 LQKENI come from the germline V gene.

This clonotype was found a few times. The chain recombines TRBV14 with TRBJ2-1; D perhaps matches TRBD1 (9 bases). This CDR3 is built from 21 residues. Per the germline V gene, CDR1 is SGHDN and CDR2 is FVKESK. Trimming stripped 4 bases from V and 5 bases from J, with 33 bases between. The CDR3 DNA sequence: TGTGCCAGCAGCCCTAACAGGGGGCGCAGGCGTTGGCTAGCGGGCCACAATGAGCAGTTCTTC. Amino acid sequence: CASSPNRGRRRWLAGHNEQFF. The full variable domain, in which reference TRBV14 and TRBJ2-1 provide the parts outside the CDR3, is EAGVTQFPSHSVIEKGQTVTLRCDPISGHDNLYWYRRVMGKEIKFLLHFVKESKQDESGMPNNRFLAERTGGTYSTLKVQPAELEDSGVYFCASSPNRGRRRWLAGHNEQFFGPGTRLTVL.

This chain joins TRBV4-2 and TRBJ2-1; TRBD2 matches 11 bases. The CDR3 has 15 residues. Trimming removed 1 base from V and 6 bases from J; junction bases left unmatched: 2. The germline gives CDR1 LGHNA, CDR2 YNFKEQ. The CDR3 loop reads CASSQVAGGVNEQFF. In DNA, the CDR3 is TGTGCCAGCAGCCAAGTAGCGGGAGGGGTCAATGAGCAGTTCTTC.

The chain is built from TRBV19 and TRBJ2-2; 9 nucleotides line up with TRBD2. The trim removed 5 bases at V and 0 bases at J, leaving 4 bases unmatched. Germline V gene data show CDR1 as LNHDA and CDR2 as SQIVND (reference sequence). The CDR3 consists of 16 residues. The CDR3 bases are TGTGCCAGTAGTCCACTAGCGGGCTCGAACACCGGGGAGCTGTTTTTT. Protein sequence: CASSPLAGSNTGELFF.

This sequence joins TRBV19 and TRBJ1-1; no clear D. The CDR3 runs 16 residues. Trimming took 3 bases from V and 3 from J, leaving 17 bases between them. The germline gives CDR1 LNHDA, CDR2 SQIVND (reference sequence). CDR3 nucleotides: TGTGCCAGTAGTATCTTAGGCATGGGTGGGGACACTGAAGCTTTCTTT. Amino acids: CASSILGMGGDTEAFF. Complete variable domain (other parts from reference TRBV19 and TRBJ1-1): DGGITQSPKYLFRKEGQNVTLSCEQNLNHDAMYWYRQDPGQGLRLIYYSQIVNDFQKGDIAEGYSVSREKKESFPLTVTSAQKNPTAFYLCASSILGMGGDTEAFFGQGTRLTVV.

This clonotype was observed a handful of times. The chain combines TRBV24-1 with TRBJ1-5; no firm D call. V was trimmed by 5 bases and J by 6 bases, leaving 10 bases between them. The CDR3 totals 13 residues. Germline assignment: CDR1 KGHDR and CDR2 SFDVKD. The CDR3: CATSAGGGQPQHF. The DNA of the CDR3 is TGTGCCACCAGTGCGGGAGGAGGTCAGCCCCAGCATTTT.